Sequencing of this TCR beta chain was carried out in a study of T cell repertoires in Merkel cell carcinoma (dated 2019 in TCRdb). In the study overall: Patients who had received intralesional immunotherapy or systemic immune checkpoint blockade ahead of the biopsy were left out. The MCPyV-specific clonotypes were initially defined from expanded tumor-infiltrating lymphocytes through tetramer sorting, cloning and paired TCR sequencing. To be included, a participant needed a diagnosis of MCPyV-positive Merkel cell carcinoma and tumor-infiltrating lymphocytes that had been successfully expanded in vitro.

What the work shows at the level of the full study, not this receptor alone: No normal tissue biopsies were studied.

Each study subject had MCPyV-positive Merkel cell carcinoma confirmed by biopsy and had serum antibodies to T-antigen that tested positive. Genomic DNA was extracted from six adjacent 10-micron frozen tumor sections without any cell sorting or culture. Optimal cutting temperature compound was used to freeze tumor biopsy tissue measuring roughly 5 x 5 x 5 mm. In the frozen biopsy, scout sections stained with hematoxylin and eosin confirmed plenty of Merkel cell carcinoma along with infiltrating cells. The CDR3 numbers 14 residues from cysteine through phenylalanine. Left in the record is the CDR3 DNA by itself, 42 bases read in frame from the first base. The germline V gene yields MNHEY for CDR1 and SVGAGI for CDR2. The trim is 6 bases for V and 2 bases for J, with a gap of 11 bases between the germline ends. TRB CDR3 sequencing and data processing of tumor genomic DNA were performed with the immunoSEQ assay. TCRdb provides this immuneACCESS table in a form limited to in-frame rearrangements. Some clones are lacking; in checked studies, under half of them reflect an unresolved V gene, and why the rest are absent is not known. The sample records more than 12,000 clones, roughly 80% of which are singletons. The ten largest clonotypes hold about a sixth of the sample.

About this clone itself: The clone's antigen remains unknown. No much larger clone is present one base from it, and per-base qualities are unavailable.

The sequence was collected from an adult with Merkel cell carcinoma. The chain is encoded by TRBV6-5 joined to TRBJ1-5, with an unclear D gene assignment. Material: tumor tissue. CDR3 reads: CASSAVMGNQPQHF. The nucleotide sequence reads TGTGCCAGCAGCGCCGTGATGGGCAATCAGCCCCAGCATTTT.